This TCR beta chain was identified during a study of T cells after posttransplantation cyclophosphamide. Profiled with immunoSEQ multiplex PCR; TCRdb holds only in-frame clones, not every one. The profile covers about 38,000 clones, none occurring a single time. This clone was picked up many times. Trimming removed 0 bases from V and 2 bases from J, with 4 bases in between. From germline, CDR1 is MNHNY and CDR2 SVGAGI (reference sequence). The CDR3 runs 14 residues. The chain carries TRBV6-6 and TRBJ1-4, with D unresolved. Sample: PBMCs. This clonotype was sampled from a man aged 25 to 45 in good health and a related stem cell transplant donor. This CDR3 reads CASSYSMTNEKLFF. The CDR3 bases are TGTGCCAGCAGTTACTCTATGACTAATGAAAAACTGTTTTTT.